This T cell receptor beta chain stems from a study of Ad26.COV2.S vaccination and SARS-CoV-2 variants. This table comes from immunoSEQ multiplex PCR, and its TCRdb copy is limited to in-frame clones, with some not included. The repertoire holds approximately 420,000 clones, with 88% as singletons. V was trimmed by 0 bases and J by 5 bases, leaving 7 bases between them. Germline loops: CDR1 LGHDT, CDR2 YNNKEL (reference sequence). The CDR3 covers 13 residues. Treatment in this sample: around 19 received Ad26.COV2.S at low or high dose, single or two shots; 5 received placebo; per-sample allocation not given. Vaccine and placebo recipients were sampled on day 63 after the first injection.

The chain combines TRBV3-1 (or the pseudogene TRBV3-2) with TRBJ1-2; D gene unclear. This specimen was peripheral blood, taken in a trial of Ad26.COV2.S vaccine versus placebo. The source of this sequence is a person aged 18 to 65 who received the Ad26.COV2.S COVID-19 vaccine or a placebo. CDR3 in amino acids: CASSQERGYGYTF. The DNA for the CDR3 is TGTGCCAGCAGCCAAGAACGGGGTTATGGCTACACCTTC.